This T cell receptor beta chain was sequenced in a study of identical twins. General study points: Monozygotic twin pairs showed more out-of-frame TCR alpha sharing than models estimated. Invariant cells of the MAIT and iNKT types might have partly distorted the zero-insertion analyses. Cord blood beta clonotypes present at high abundance carried fewer insertions; no such pattern appeared in memory repertoires.

In this sample, this clonotype turned up a few times. Its antigen is still unknown. This CDR3 comprises 12 residues. Per germline, CDR1 SGHTA and CDR2 FQGNSA. Trimming cost V 2 bases and J 7 bases, with 5 bases left between them. TCRdb re-called the 5' RACE reads with MiXCR, one entry per CDR3 protein. Of approximately 700,000 distinct CDR3 sequences detected, 5.5% to 6.5% appear once; the ten largest clones hold 1.5% to 2%. Sequences were obtained from naive T cells sorted from blood. This receptor was identified in a man younger than 30 in good health. V and J are TRBV7-2 and TRBJ1-4; D unclear. The CDR3 reads CASSLLSEKLFF. The CDR3 region has the DNA TGTGCCAGCAGCTTATTGAGTGAAAAACTGTTTTTT. The whole variable domain, filled in from reference TRBV7-2 and TRBJ1-4, reads GAGVSQSPSNKVTEKGKDVELRCDPISGHTALYWYRQSLGQGLEFLIYFQGNSAPDKSGLPSDRFSAERTGGSVSTLTIQRTQQEDSAVYLCASSLLSEKLFFGSGTQLSVL.